The entry below describes one T cell receptor beta chain. Sequenced by immunoSEQ multiplex PCR; TCRdb stores in-frame clones only, minus some. The sample shows approximately 420,000 clones, roughly 88% of them seen only once. The sample comes from a study of Ad26.COV2.S vaccination and SARS-CoV-2 variants. Documented treatment: roughly 20 received Ad26.COV2.S at low or high dose, single or two shots; about five received placebo; per-sample allocation not given. Material that was analyzed had been drawn on day 63 after the first vaccine or placebo injection. Germline V lookup: CDR1 SGHTA, CDR2 FQGNSA. There are 18 residues in the CDR3. After removal of 0 bases from V and 0 bases from J, the junction contained 6 bases not matched to a gene.

The chain joins TRBV7-2 to TRBJ2-4, with 9 bases matching TRBD2. This sample comprised peripheral blood, obtained in a trial of Ad26.COV2.S vaccine versus placebo. This sequence was found in a person between 18 and 65 years old who received the Ad26.COV2.S COVID-19 vaccine or a placebo. The CDR3 region has the DNA TGTGCCAGCAGCTTAGCTTATAGCGGGGGATTAGCCAAAAACATTCAGTACTTC. Translating gives CASSLAYSGGLAKNIQYF. Filled out from reference TRBV7-2 and TRBJ2-4, the complete variable domain reads GAGVSQSPSNKVTEKGKDVELRCDPISGHTALYWYRQSLGQGLEFLIYFQGNSAPDKSGLPSDRFSAERTGGSVSTLTIQRTQQEDSAVYLCASSLAYSGGLAKNIQYFGAGTRLSVL.